The 18 T cell receptor beta chains presented below share a single source sample, sequenced in a study of blood T cell repertoires in COVID-19 (dated by TCRdb to 2020 to 2021). The library was prepared using the immunoSEQ multiplex PCR assay. Entries here come from immuneACCESS through TCRdb and include only in-frame sequences with V and J called. Some clones fail to appear in such tables; in the studies checked, an unresolved V gene covers under half of the shortfall, and the cause of the remainder is unknown. The sample has more than 60,000 clones on record, around 87% of them singletons. The ten largest clones represent approximately 5.3% of the sample. The sequenced sample consisted of peripheral blood. These receptors were taken from a man between 45 and 60 years old with acute or convalescent COVID-19.

The chain employs TRBV12-3 or TRBV12-4 and TRBJ1-2; maybe TRBD1 (6 bases). Trimming pared 6 bases from V and 2 bases from J, leaving 10 bases between. CDR3 length equals 13 residues. For the CDR3, the DNA is TGTGCCAGCAGCCCCGGACAGAACTATGGCTACACCTTC. This encodes CASSPGQNYGYTF.

This rearrangement joins TRBV25-1 to TRBJ1-3; tentative D call: TRBD1 (6 bases). This CDR3 has 15 residues. Per the germline V gene, CDR1 is MGHDK and CDR2 is SYGVNS. V gave up 4 bases and J gave up 0 bases, with 10 bases separating them. The CDR3 bases are TGTGCCAGCAGTGCTACAGGGAGCTCTGGAAACACCATATATTTT. Its protein product is CASSATGSSGNTIYF.

The rearrangement uses TRBV10-2 and TRBJ1-4; weak D call: TRBD1 (5 bases). Trimming stripped 3 bases from V and 0 bases from J, with 11 bases between. The CDR3 loop spans 16 amino acids. Germline-derived CDR1 and CDR2 are WSHSY and SAAADI. CDR3 nucleotide sequence: TGCGCCAGCAGTGATGGCAGGGTTTCAACTAATGAAAAACTGTTTTTT. Translated: CASSDGRVSTNEKLFF.

The CDR3 protein is CASSVGGPGSPLHF. In nucleotides, the CDR3 is TGTGCCAGCAGCGTGGGGGGGCCCGGTTCACCCCTCCACTTT. This chain links TRBV9 with TRBJ1-6; D possibly corresponds to TRBD1 (6 bases). Germline V gene lookup returns CDR1 SGDLS and CDR2 YYNGEE. The germline V and J ends were trimmed by 2 bases and 9 bases, with 12 bases remaining between them. The CDR3 covers 14 residues. Together with reference TRBV9 and TRBJ1-6, the CDR3 gives the full variable domain: DSGVTQTPKHLITATGQRVTLRCSPRSGDLSVYWYQQSLDQGLQFLIQYYNGEERAKGNILERFSAQQFPDLHSELNLSSLELGDSALYFCASSVGGPGSPLHFGNGTRLTVT.

Here the CDR3 reads CASSTSGGRETQYF. CDR3 bases: TGTGCCAGTAGTACATCAGGGGGCCGGGAGACCCAGTACTTC. This chain links TRBV19 with TRBJ2-5; 8 bases align to TRBD1. After removal of 4 bases from V and 5 bases from J, the junction contained 6 bases not matched to a gene. The germline V gene has CDR1 LNHDA and CDR2 SQIVND (reference sequence). The CDR3 totals 14 residues.

The genes are TRBV7-9 and TRBJ1-2, with D possibly being TRBD1 (5 bases). Germline loops: CDR1 SEHNR, CDR2 FQNEAQ (reference sequence). The CDR3 is made up of 13 amino acids. V was pared by 8 bases and J by 8 bases, with 18 bases between. The CDR3 reads CASGGSGIGGYTF. In DNA, the CDR3 is TGTGCCAGCGGTGGGTCAGGGATCGGGGGCTACACCTTC.

V is TRBV30 and J is TRBJ2-1, with D perhaps matching TRBD2 (5 bases). CDR1 is GTSNPN and CDR2 is SVGIG in the germline V gene (reference sequence). The CDR3 loop spans 15 amino acids. Trimming left V 3 bases short and J 0 bases short, with 12 bases between. CDR3 sequence reads: CAWRDSVTSYNEQFF. CDR3 bases: TGTGCCTGGAGGGATAGCGTTACCTCCTACAATGAGCAGTTCTTC. Full variable domain (rest looked up from reference TRBV30 and TRBJ2-1): SQTIHQWPATLVQPVGSPLSLECTVEGTSNPNLYWYRQAAGRGLQLLFYSVGIGQISSEVPQNLSASRPQDRQFILSSKKLLLSDSGFYLCAWRDSVTSYNEQFFGPGTRLTVL.

V is TRBV7-5 and J is TRBJ1-1. TRBV7-5 is a recognized pseudogene. CDR3 length: 13 residues. CDR3 loop: CARSLCRGTEAFF. The CDR3 coding sequence is TGTGCCAGAAGCTTATGTCGGGGCACTGAAGCTTTCTTT.

This rearrangement joins TRBV5-1 to TRBJ2-1, with 13 bases aligning to TRBD2. Trimming at V came to 4 bases and at J to 8 bases, leaving 9 bases not matched to a gene. Germline loops: CDR1 SGHRS, CDR2 YFSETQ. The CDR3 covers 16 residues. CDR3 region: CASSKGLAGFADEQFF. CDR3 nucleotides: TGCGCCAGCAGCAAGGGACTAGCGGGATTCGCTGATGAGCAGTTCTTC.

The chain uses TRBV30 and TRBJ2-7; possible D gene TRBD1, 6 bases. Germline lookup yields CDR1 GTSNPN and CDR2 SVGIG (reference sequence). Trimming took off 7 bases at V and 4 bases at J, with 20 bases between the two ends. The CDR3 contains 14 residues. The CDR3 protein is CALTTGHLVYEQYF. In DNA form, the CDR3 reads TGTGCCTTAACCACGGGACACCTCGTGTACGAGCAGTACTTC.

The genes are TRBV7-2 and TRBJ2-7; perhaps TRBD2 as D (5 bases). This CDR3 region has 15 residues. Trimming removed 6 bases at V and 1 base at J, with 16 bases between. Germline values: CDR1 SGHTA, CDR2 FQGNSA. CDR3 amino acids: CASSPEGGRSYEQYF. The DNA for the CDR3 is TGTGCCAGCAGTCCCGAGGGCGGGCGGTCCTACGAGCAGTACTTC.

The chain is built from TRBV30 and TRBJ1-6, with 7 nucleotides matching TRBD1. Germline CDR1 and CDR2: GTSNPN and SVGIG (reference sequence). Losses at the gene ends were 5 bases for V and 8 bases for J; bases not matched to a gene: 3. The CDR3 is made up of 12 amino acids. The CDR3 DNA is TGTGCCTGGTCCCAGGGGGATTCACCCCTCCACTTT. This gives the protein CAWSQGDSPLHF.

This clone was recorded once. This rearrangement joins TRBV25-1 to TRBJ2-5; 7 bases are a match to TRBD2. The germline gives CDR1 MGHDK, CDR2 SYGVNS. With V trimmed by 2 bases and J by 5 bases, 8 bases remained unmatched. There are 15 residues in the CDR3. This chain's CDR3 is CASSEPRGETETQYF. The CDR3 DNA sequence: TGTGCCAGCAGTGAACCTCGGGGGGAAACGGAGACCCAGTACTTC.

This clone was observed a single time. The V and J genes are TRBV7-6 and TRBJ2-5; TRBD2 matches at 13 bases. V shed 6 bases and J 5 bases; nucleotides not matched to a gene: 6. Germline CDR1 SGHVS, CDR2 FNYEAQ. This CDR3 is built from 15 residues. The CDR3 loop is CASSQLAGGVETQYF. The CDR3 coding sequence is TGTGCCAGCAGTCAACTAGCGGGAGGGGTCGAGACCCAGTACTTC.

The chain recombines TRBV6-2 or TRBV6-3 with TRBJ1-2; no definite D call. Germline CDR1 MNHEY, CDR2 SVGEGT. V was trimmed by 1 base and J by 0 bases, leaving 6 bases between them. This CDR3 region has 14 residues. The CDR3 spells CASSYFPSNYGYTF. The CDR3 DNA follows: TGTGCCAGCAGTTACTTTCCTTCTAACTATGGCTACACCTTC.

This clone was counted only a few times. Other DNA variants within this sample encode the same CDR3. The rearrangement joins TRBV18 to TRBJ2-3; 9 nucleotides match TRBD2. The V gene's germline CDR1 is KGHSH and CDR2 LQKENI. This CDR3 is 15 amino acids long. J lost 5 bases, V lost 0 bases, and 3 bases had no gene match. The CDR3 region is CASSPPGLAGDTQYF. CDR3 coding DNA: TGTGCCAGCTCACCACCGGGACTAGCAGGAGATACGCAGTATTTT.

The rearrangement links TRBV6-5 to TRBJ1-5; D perhaps matches TRBD1 (5 bases). CDR3 length: 13 residues. Germline V gene sequence: CDR1 MNHEY, CDR2 SVGAGI. Trimming stripped 6 bases from V and 12 bases from J, with 18 bases between. The CDR3 DNA follows: TGTGCCAGCAGGGCCACGGGGGGTGGATTCCAGCATTTT. Amino acids: CASRATGGGFQHF.

The chain carries TRBV14 and TRBJ2-2, with TRBD2 matching 14 bases. V was clipped by 5 bases and J by 2 bases; unmatched bases: 7. The CDR3 length is 18 residues. Germline values: CDR1 SGHDN, CDR2 FVKESK. Here the CDR3 reads CASSDRTSGRTNTGELFF. Here the CDR3 DNA reads TGTGCCAGCAGCGATCGGACTAGCGGGAGGACCAACACCGGGGAGCTGTTTTTT. Filled out from reference TRBV14 and TRBJ2-2, the complete variable domain reads EAGVTQFPSHSVIEKGQTVTLRCDPISGHDNLYWYRRVMGKEIKFLLHFVKESKQDESGMPNNRFLAERTGGTYSTLKVQPAELEDSGVYFCASSDRTSGRTNTGELFFGEGSRLTVL.